This T cell receptor (beta chain) originates from a study of response to subunit inactivated influenza vaccine (dated by TCRdb to 2016 to 2018). Regarding the complete study: Deep quantitative T cell receptor repertoire profiling was used in the study to track responses to a trivalent subunit inactivated influenza vaccine.

Libraries came from RT-PCR. Reads for this sample came from an Illumina HiSeq 2500. Using fastp trimming at Q25 and MiXCR clonotype assembly, TCRdb reanalyzed the public sequencing data and kept in-frame beta chains. CDR3 protein duplicates are merged, each entry listing the most common genes and DNA. The sample includes about half a million distinct CDR3 sequences, with 7.6% observed a single time. The top ten clonotypes cover 13% of the sample. The germline V gene supplies CDR1 LGHNA and CDR2 YNFKEQ. The CDR3 covers 14 residues, taking in both the cysteine and the phenylalanine. The entry retains the CDR3 DNA only, 42 bases that are in frame from base 1. Clipping removes 2 bases from V and 5 bases from J, with 4 as the unmatched junction base count. As concerns this clonotype: The antigen it binds to is not known. No base quality information exists; no much larger clone differs at one position.

What the research found in general, with its limitations: The authors suggested that each seasonal influenza vaccination may recruit only a limited number of new T cells.

The V and J segments used are TRBV4-2 and TRBJ2-5; 8 bases in the middle match TRBD2. The receptor comes from a man in his fifties or sixties who received an inactivated influenza vaccine. Donor details come from another sample of the same person, matched by shared clones. Sequenced material: PBMCs from blood, taken about 24 months after vaccination. In nucleotide form, the sequence is TGTGCCAGCAGCCAATACGGGGGGGGTGAGACCCAGTACTTC. Translated, this gives CASSQYGGGETQYF.